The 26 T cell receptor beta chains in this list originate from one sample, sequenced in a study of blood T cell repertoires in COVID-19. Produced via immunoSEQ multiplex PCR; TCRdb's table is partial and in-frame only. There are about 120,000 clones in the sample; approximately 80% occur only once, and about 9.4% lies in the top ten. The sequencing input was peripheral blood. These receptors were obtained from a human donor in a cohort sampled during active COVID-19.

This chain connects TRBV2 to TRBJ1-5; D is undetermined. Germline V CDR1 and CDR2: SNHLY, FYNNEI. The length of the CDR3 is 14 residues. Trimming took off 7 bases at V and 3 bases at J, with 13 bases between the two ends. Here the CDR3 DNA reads TGTGCCAGCAAAAGAGAGAGTACCAATCAGCCCCAGCATTTT. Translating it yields CASKRESTNQPQHF.

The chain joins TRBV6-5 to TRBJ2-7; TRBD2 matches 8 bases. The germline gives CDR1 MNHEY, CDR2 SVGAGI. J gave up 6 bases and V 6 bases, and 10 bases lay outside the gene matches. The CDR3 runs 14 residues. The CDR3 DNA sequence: TGTGCCAGCAGAGACCCTGTCAGCGGGAGCGAGCAGTACTTC. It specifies CASRDPVSGSEQYF.

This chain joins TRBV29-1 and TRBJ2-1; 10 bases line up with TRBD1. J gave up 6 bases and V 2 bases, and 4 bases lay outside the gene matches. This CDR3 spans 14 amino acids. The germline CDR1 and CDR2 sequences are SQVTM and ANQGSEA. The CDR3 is CSVETGQGGNEQFF. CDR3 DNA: TGCAGCGTTGAAACAGGACAGGGGGGCAATGAGCAGTTCTTC.

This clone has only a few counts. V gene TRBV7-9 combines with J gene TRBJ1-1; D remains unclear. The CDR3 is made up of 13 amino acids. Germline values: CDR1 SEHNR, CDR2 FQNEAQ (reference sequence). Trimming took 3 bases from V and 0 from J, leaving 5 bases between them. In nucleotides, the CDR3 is TGTGCCAGCAGCTTTCTAATGAACACTGAAGCTTTCTTT. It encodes CASSFLMNTEAFF.

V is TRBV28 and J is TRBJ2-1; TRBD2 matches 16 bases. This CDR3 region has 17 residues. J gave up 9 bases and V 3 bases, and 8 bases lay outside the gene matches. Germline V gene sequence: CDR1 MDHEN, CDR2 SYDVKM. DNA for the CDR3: TGTGCCAGCAGTTTCGGGACTAGCGGGAGGGCCGGGGGTGAGCAGTTCTTC. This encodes CASSFGTSGRAGGEQFF. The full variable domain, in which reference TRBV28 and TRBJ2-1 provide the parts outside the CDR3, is DVKVTQSSRYLVKRTGEKVFLECVQDMDHENMFWYRQDPGLGLRLIYFSYDVKMKEKGDIPEGYSVSREKKERFSLILESASTNQTSMYLCASSFGTSGRAGGEQFFGPGTRLTVL.

The CDR3 nucleotides read TGTGCCTGGAGTCGCGTTGTGAGGGGGCAAGGAGAGACCCAGTACTTC. The encoded protein is CAWSRVVRGQGETQYF. The rearrangement uses TRBV30 and TRBJ2-5; 7 nucleotides align to TRBD1. The germline V gene encodes CDR1 GTSNPN and CDR2 SVGIG (reference sequence). The CDR3 contains 16 residues. The junction had 13 bases not matched to a gene; V was cut back by 2 bases and J by 4 bases.

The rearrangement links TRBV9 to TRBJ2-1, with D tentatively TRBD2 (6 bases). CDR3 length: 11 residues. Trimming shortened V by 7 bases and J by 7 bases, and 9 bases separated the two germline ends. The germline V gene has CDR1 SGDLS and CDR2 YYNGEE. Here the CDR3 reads CASGGGNEQFF. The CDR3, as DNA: TGTGCCAGCGGTGGGGGGAATGAGCAGTTCTTC.

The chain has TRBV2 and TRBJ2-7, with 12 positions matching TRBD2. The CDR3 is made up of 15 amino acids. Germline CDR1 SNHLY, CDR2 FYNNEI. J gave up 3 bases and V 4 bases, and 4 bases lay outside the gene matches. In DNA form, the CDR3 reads TGTGCCAGCAGTGGGACTAGCGGGGCCGTCTACGAGCAGTACTTC. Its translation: CASSGTSGAVYEQYF.

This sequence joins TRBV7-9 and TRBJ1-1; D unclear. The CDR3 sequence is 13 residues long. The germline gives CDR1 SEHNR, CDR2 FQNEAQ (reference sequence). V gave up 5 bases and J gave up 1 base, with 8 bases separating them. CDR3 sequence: CASSLDTNTEAFF. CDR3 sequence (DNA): TGTGCCAGCAGCCTTGACACGAACACTGAAGCTTTCTTT.

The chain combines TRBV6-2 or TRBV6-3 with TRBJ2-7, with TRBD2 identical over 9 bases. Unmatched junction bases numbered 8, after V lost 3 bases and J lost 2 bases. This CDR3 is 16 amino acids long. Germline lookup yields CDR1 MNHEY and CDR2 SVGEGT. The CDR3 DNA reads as TGTGCCAGCAGTTATTCCGGGACTAGCCAAACCTACGAGCAGTACTTC. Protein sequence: CASSYSGTSQTYEQYF.

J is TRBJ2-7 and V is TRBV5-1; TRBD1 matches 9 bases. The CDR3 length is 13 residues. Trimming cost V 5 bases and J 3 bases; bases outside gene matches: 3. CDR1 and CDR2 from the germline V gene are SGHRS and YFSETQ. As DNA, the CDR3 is TGCGCCAGCAGTCGGACAGGGGACTACGAGCAGTACTTC. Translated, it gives CASSRTGDYEQYF.

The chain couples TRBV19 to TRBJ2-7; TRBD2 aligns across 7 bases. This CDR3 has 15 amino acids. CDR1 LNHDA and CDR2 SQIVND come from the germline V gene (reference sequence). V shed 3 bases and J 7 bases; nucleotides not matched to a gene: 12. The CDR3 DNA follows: TGTGCCAGTAGTATCGCGACTAGCCCACCGCGGGAGCAGTACTTC. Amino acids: CASSIATSPPREQYF.

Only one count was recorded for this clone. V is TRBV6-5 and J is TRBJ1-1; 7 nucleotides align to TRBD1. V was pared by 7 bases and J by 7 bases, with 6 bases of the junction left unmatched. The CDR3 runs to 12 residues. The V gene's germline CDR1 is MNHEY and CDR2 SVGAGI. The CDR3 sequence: CASIKTGIEAFF. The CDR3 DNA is TGTGCCAGCATTAAGACAGGGATTGAAGCTTTCTTT.

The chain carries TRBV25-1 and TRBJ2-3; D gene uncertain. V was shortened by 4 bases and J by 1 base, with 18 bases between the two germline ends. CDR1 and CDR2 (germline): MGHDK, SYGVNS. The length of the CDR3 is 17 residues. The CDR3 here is CASSGPLFVSGTDTQYF. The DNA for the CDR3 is TGTGCCAGCAGTGGCCCTCTTTTCGTGAGCGGCACAGATACGCAGTATTTT.

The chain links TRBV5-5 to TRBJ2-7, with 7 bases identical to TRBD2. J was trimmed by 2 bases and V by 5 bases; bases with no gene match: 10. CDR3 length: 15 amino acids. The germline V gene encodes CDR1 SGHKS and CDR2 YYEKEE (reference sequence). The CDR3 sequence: CASRHERGLAYEQYF. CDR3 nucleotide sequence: TGTGCCAGCAGACATGAGCGGGGATTAGCCTACGAGCAGTACTTC.

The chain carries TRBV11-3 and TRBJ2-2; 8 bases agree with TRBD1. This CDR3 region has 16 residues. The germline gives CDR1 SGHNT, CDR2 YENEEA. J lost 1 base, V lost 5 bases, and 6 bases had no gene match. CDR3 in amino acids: CASSLTDRENTGELFF. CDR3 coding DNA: TGTGCCAGCAGCCTCACGGACAGGGAGAACACCGGGGAGCTGTTTTTT.

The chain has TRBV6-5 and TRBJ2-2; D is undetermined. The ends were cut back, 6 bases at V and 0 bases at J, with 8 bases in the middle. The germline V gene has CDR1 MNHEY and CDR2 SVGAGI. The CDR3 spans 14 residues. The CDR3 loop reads CASRPSPNTGELFF. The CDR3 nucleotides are TGTGCCAGCAGACCAAGCCCGAACACCGGGGAGCTGTTTTTT.

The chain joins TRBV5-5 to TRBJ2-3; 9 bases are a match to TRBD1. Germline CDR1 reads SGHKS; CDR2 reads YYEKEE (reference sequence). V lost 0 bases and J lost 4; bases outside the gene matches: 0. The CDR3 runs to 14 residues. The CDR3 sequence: CASSLGQGADTQYF. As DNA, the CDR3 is TGTGCCAGCAGCTTGGGACAGGGGGCAGATACGCAGTATTTT.

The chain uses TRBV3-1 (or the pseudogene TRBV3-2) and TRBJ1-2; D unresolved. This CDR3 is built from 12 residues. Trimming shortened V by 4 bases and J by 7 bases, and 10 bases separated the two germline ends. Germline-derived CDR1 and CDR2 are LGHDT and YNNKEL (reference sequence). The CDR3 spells CASSLRYAGYTF. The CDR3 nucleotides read TGTGCCAGCAGCCTGAGATACGCTGGCTACACCTTC.

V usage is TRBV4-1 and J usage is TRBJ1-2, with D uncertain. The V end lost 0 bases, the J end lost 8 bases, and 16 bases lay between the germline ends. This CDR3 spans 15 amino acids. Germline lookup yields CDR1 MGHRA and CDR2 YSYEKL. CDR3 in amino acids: CASSQDPTDFKGYTF. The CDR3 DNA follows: TGCGCCAGCAGCCAAGATCCGACGGACTTCAAGGGCTACACCTTC.

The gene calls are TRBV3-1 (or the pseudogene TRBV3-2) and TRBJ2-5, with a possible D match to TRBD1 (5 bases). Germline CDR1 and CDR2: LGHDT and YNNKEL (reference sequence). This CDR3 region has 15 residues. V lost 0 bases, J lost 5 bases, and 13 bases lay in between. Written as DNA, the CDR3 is TGTGCCAGCAGCCAAGATTCCAGGGTGGTGGAGACCCAGTACTTC. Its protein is CASSQDSRVVETQYF.

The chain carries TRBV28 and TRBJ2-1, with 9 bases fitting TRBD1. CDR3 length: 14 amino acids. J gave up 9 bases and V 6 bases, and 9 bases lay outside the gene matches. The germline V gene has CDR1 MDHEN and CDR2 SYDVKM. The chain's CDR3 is CASRRDRVFGEQFF. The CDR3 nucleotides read TGTGCCAGCAGAAGGGACAGGGTTTTCGGTGAGCAGTTCTTC.

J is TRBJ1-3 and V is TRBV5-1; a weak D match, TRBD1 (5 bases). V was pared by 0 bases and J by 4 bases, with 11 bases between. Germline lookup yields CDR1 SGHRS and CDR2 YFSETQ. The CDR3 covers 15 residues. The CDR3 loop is CASSLVAGPGNTIYF. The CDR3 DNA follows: TGCGCCAGCAGCTTGGTAGCAGGGCCCGGAAACACCATATATTTT.

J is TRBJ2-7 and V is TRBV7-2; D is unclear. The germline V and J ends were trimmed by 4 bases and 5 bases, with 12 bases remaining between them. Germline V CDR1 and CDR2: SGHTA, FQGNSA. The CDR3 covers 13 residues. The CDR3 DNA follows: TGTGCCAGCAGCTGGCAGTCGTTAAACGAGCAGTACTTC. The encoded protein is CASSWQSLNEQYF.

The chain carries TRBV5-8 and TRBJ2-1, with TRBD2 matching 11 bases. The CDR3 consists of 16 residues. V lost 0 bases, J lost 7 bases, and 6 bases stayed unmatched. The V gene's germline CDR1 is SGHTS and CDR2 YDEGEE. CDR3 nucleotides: TGTGCCAGCAGCTTGGACAGACTAGCGGGACGGAATGAGCAGTTCTTC. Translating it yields CASSLDRLAGRNEQFF.

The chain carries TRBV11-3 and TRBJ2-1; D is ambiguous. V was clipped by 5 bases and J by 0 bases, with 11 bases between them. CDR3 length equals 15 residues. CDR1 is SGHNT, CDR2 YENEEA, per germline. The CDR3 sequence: CASSQNSNSYNEQFF. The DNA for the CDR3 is TGTGCCAGCAGCCAAAACAGTAACTCCTACAATGAGCAGTTCTTC.